The clone carrying this TCR beta chain was observed many times. Its antigen is unknown. Amplification of TCR alpha and beta CDR3 regions from RNA used iRepertoire nested multiplex PCR. Each CDR3 protein gets one entry after TCRdb re-called the multiplex PCR reads with MiXCR. The sample consists of a few hundred thousand distinct CDR3 sequences, approximately 42% of them appearing once. This sample is drawn from a study of glioma-infiltrating T cells. Looking at the study overall: Presurgical dexamethasone in glioma patients lasted six or fewer days. General study findings and limits: A blood CDR3 motif signature was depleted in highly divergent patients. Gliomas, especially low-grade, showed above-expected tissue-blood divergence; non-neoplastic patients showed below.

This CDR3 is built from 11 residues. With 5 bases removed from V and 3 bases from J, the gap between germline ends came to 4 bases. Looked up from germline, CDR1 is KGHDR and CDR2 is SFDVKD. The rearrangement joins TRBV24-1 to TRBJ2-7; D gene unclear. Sample: glioma tissue, nonneoplastic brain tissue, or PBMCs (not recorded which). The sequence derives from a human donor with low-grade glioma or glioblastoma, undergoing nonglioma brain surgery, or in good health (not recorded which). CDR3 in DNA: TGTGCCACCAGTGCGGGCTACGAGCAGTACTTC. Its translation: CATSAGYEQYF.